What follows is one T cell receptor beta chain and its context. Some clones are missing from TCRdb's copy, which holds only in-frame ones; the method was immunoSEQ multiplex PCR. Among 450,000 to 500,000 clones, about 90% were seen once, and the ten largest hold about 0.7%. This record comes from a study of blood T cell repertoires in COVID-19. Study context: Samples came from the United States, Italy and Spain, spanning acute and convalescent COVID-19. T cells, B-cell-depleted T cells, or PBMCs supplied cDNA or gDNA.

Participants came from some 23 US areas, aged about 18 to 95 years. Donors in Cohort 3 who had recovered were those with two negative PCRs, healthcare professional clearance, or resolution of their symptoms. CDR1 and CDR2 (germline): SGHTA, FQGNSA. The CDR3 runs 15 residues. Trimming took 0 bases from V and 2 from J, leaving 10 bases between them. The receptor comes from a woman younger than 30 who had recovered from COVID-19. The chain is built from TRBV7-2 and TRBJ1-1; tentatively, D is TRBD1 (5 bases). The material sequenced was PBMCs or T cells enriched from blood (not recorded which). The CDR3 is CASSLASGSNTEAFF. The CDR3 nucleotides are TGTGCCAGCAGCTTAGCGTCAGGGTCCAACACTGAAGCTTTCTTT.